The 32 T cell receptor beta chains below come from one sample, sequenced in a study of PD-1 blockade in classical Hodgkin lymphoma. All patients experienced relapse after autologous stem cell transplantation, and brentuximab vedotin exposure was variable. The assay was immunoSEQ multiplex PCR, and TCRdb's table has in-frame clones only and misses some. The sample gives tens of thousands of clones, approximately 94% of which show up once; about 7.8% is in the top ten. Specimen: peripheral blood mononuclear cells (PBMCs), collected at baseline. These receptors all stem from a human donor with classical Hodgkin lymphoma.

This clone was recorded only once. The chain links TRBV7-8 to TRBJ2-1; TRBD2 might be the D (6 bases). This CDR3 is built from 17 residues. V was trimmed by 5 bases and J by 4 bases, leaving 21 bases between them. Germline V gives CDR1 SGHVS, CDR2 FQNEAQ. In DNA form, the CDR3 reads TGTGCCAGCAGCCCTAGAGGCGGGATGATAAATTACAATGAGCAGTTCTTC. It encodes CASSPRGGMINYNEQFF. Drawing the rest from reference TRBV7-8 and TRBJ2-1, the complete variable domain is GAGVSQSPRYKVAKRGQDVALRCDPISGHVSLFWYQQALGQGPEFLTYFQNEAQLDKSGLPSDRFFAERPEGSVSTLKIQRTQQEDSAVYLCASSPRGGMINYNEQFFGPGTRLTVL.

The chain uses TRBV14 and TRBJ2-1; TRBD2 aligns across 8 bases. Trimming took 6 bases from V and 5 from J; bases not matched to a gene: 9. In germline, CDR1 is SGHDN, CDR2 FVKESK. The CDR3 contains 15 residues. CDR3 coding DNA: TGTGCCAGCAGTCCTCCGGGACTAGGGAACAATGAGCAGTTCTTC. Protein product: CASSPPGLGNNEQFF.

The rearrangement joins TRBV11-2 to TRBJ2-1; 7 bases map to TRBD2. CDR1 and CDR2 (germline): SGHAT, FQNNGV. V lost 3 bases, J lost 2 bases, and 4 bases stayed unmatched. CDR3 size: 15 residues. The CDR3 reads CASSLGGTPYNEQFF. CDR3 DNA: TGTGCCAGCAGCTTGGGGGGGACTCCCTACAATGAGCAGTTCTTC.

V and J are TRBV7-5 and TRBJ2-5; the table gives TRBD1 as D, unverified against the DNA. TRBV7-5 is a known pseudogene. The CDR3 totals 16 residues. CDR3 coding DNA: TGTGTCAGAAGCTCTCATAGGGGACAGGGGAAAGAGACCCAGTACTTC. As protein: CVRSSHRGQGKETQYF.

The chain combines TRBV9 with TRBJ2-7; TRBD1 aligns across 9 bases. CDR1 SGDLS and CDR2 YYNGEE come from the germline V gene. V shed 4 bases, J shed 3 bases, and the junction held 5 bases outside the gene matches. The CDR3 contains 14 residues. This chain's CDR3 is CASSIRDRDYEQYF. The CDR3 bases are TGTGCCAGCAGCATCCGGGACAGGGACTACGAGCAGTACTTC.

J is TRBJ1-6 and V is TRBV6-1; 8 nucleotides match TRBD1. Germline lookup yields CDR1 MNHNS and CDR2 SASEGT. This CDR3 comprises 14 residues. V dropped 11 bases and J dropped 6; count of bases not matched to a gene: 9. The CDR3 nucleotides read TGTGCCGGGAAGACAGGGGAGGTTAATTCACCCCTCCACTTT. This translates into CAGKTGEVNSPLHF.

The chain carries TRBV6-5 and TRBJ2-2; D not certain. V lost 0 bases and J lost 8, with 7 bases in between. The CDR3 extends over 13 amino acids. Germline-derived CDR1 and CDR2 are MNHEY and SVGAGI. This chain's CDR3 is CASSYSGKGELFF. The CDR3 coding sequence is TGTGCCAGCAGTTACTCAGGGAAGGGGGAGCTGTTTTTT.

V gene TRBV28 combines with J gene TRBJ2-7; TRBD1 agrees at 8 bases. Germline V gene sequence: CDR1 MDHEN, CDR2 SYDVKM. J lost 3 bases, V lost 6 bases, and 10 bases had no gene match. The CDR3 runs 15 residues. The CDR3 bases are TGTGCCAGCAGCCTCACCGGGACAGGCCACTACGAGCAGTACTTC. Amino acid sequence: CASSLTGTGHYEQYF.

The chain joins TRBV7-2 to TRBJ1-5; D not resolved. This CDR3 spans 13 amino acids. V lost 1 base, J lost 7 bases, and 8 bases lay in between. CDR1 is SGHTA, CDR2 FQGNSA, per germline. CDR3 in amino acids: CASSLEVAQPQHF. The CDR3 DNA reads TGTGCCAGCAGCTTAGAAGTGGCCCAGCCCCAGCATTTT.

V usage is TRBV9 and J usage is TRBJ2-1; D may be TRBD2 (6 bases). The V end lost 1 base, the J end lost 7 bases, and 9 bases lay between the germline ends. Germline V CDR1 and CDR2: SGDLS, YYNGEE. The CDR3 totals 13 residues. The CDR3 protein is CASSVYGGNEQFF. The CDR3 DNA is TGTGCCAGCAGCGTATACGGGGGAAATGAGCAGTTCTTC.

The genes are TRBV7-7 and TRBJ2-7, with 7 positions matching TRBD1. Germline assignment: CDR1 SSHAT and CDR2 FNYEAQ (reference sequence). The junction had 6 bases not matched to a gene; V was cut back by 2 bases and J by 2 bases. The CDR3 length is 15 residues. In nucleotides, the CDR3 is TGTGCCAGCAGCTTAACTGCAGGGACAGCCTACGAGCAGTACTTC. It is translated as CASSLTAGTAYEQYF. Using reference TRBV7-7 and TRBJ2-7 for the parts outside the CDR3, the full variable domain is GAGVSQSPRYKVTKRGQDVTLRCDPISSHATLYWYQQALGQGPEFLTYFNYEAQPDKSGLPSDRFSAERPEGSISTLTIQRTEQRDSAMYRCASSLTAGTAYEQYFGPGTRLTVT.

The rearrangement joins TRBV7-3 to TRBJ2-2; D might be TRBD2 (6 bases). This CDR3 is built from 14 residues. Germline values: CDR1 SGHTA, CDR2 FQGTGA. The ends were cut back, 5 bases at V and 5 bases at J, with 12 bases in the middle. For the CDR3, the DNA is TGTGCCAGCAGCCTCACGGGGAGGACCGGGGAGCTGTTTTTT. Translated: CASSLTGRTGELFF.

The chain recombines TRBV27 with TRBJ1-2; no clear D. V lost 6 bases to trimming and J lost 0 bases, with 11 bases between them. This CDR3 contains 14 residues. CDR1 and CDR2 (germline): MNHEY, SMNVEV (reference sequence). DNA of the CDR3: TGTGCCAGCAGACCCCAAACGACTAACTATGGCTACACCTTC. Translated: CASRPQTTNYGYTF.

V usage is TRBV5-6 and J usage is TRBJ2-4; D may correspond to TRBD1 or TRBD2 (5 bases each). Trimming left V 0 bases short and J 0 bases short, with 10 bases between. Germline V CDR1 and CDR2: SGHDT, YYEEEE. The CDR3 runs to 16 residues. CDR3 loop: CASSLEGTLAKNIQYF. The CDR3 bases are TGTGCCAGCAGCTTGGAAGGGACCCTAGCCAAAAACATTCAGTACTTC.

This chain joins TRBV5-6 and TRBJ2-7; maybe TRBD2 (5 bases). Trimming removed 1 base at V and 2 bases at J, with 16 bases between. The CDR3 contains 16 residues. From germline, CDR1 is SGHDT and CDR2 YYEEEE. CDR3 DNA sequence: TGTGCCAGCAGCTTGCGACGGAGCGGAGATACCTACGAGCAGTACTTC. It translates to CASSLRRSGDTYEQYF.

In nucleotides, the CDR3 is TGTGCCAGCAGCCCCCGGGACTCGGGAGCAGCAGAGACCCAGTACTTC. Its translation: CASSPRDSGAAETQYF. This chain connects TRBV11-2 to TRBJ2-5; possibly TRBD2 for D (6 bases). There are 16 residues in the CDR3. Between the trimmed V and J ends, which lost 5 bases and 4 bases, there was a span of 20 bases. CDR1 and CDR2 from the germline V gene are SGHAT and FQNNGV.

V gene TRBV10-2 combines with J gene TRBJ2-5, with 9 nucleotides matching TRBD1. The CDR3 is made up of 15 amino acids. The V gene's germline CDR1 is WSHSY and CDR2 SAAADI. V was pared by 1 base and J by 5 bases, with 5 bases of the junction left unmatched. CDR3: CASSEWTGEEETQYF. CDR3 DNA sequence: TGCGCCAGCAGTGAGTGGACAGGGGAGGAGGAGACCCAGTACTTC.

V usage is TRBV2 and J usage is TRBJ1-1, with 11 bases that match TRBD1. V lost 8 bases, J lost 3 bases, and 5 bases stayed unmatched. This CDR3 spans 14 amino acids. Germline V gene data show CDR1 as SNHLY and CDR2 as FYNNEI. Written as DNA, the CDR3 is TGTGCCAGCGACGGACAGGGGGCATACACTGAAGCTTTCTTT. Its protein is CASDGQGAYTEAFF.

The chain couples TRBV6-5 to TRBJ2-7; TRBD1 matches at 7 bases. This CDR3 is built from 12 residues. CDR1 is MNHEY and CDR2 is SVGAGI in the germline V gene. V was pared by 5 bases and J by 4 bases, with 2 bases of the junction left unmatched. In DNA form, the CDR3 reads TGTGCCAGCAGTCCGACAGGGTACGAGCAGTACTTC. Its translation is CASSPTGYEQYF.

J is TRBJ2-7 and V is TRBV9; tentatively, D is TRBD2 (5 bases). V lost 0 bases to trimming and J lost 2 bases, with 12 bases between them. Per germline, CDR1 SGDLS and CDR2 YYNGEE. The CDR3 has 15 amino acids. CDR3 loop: CASSVGPEGPYEQYF. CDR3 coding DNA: TGTGCCAGCAGCGTAGGGCCAGAGGGCCCCTACGAGCAGTACTTC. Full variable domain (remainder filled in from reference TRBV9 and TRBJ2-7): DSGVTQTPKHLITATGQRVTLRCSPRSGDLSVYWYQQSLDQGLQFLIQYYNGEERAKGNILERFSAQQFPDLHSELNLSSLELGDSALYFCASSVGPEGPYEQYFGPGTRLTVT.

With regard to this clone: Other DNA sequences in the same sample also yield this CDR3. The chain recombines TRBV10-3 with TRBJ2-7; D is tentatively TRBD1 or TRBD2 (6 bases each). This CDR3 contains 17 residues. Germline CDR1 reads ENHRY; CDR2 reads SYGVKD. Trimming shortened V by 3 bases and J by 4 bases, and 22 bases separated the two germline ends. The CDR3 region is CAISEVGLGGARYEQYF. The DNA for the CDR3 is TGTGCCATCAGTGAAGTAGGGTTGGGGGGCGCGCGGTACGAGCAGTACTTC.

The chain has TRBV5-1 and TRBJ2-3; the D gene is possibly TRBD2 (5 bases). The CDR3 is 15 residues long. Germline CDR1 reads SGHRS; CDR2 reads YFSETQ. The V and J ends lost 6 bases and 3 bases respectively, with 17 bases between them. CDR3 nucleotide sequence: TGCGCCAGCACAGAGGTCGCCCGAGGGACAGATACGCAGTATTTT. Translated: CASTEVARGTDTQYF.

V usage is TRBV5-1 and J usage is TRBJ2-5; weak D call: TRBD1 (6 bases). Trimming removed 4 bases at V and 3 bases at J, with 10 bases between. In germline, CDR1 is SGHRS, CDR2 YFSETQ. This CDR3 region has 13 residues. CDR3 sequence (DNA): TGCGCCAGCAGCCCGGACAGTGAAGAGACCCAGTACTTC. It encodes CASSPDSEETQYF. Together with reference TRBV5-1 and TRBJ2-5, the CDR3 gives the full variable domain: KAGVTQTPRYLIKTRGQQVTLSCSPISGHRSVSWYQQTPGQGLQFLFEYFSETQRNKGNFPGRFSGRQFSNSRSEMNVSTLELGDSALYLCASSPDSEETQYFGPGTRLLVL.

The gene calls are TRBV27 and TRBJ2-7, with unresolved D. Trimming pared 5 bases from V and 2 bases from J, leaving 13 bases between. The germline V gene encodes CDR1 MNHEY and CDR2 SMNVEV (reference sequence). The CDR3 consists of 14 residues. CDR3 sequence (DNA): TGTGCCAGCAGTCCCGAGGCGGTCGCCTACGAGCAGTACTTC. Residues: CASSPEAVAYEQYF.

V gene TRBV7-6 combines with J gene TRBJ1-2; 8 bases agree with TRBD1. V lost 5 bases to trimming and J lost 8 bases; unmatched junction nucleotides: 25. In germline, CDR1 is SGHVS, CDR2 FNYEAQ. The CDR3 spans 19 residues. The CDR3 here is CASSPKSSFKLSTGEGYTF. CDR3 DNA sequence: TGTGCCAGCAGCCCAAAGAGCTCATTTAAGTTGTCGACAGGGGAGGGCTACACCTTC.

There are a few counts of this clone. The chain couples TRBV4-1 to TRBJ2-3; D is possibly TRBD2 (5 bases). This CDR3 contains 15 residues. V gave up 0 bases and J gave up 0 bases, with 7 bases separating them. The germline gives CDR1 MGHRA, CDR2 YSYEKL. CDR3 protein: CASSQDPGSTDTQYF. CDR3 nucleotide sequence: TGCGCCAGCAGCCAAGATCCGGGGAGCACAGATACGCAGTATTTT.

The CDR3 DNA is TGTGCCAGCAGCGACACCCGGGAGCCCTACGAGCAGTACTTC. Translated: CASSDTREPYEQYF. The chain is built from TRBV7-3 and TRBJ2-7; weak D call: TRBD2 (6 bases). Trimming pared 5 bases from V and 2 bases from J, leaving 13 bases between. CDR1 and CDR2 (germline): SGHTA, FQGTGA. CDR3 length equals 14 residues. The full variable domain, in which reference TRBV7-3 and TRBJ2-7 provide the parts outside the CDR3, is GAGVSQTPSNKVTEKGKYVELRCDPISGHTALYWYRQSLGQGPEFLIYFQGTGAADDSGLPNDRFFAVRPEGSVSTLKIQRTERGDSAVYLCASSDTREPYEQYFGPGTRLTVT.

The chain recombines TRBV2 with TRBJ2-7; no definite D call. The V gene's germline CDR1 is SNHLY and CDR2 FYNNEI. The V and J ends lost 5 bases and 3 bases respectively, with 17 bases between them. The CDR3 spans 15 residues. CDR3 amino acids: CASSPQAITHYEQYF. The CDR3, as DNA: TGTGCCAGCAGTCCCCAAGCTATCACCCACTACGAGCAGTACTTC.

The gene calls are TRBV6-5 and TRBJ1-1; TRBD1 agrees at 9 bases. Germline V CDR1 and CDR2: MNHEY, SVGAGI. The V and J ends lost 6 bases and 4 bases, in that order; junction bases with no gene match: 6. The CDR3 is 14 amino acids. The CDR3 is CASRIQGAGTEAFF. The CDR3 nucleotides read TGTGCCAGCAGGATACAGGGGGCTGGCACTGAAGCTTTCTTT.

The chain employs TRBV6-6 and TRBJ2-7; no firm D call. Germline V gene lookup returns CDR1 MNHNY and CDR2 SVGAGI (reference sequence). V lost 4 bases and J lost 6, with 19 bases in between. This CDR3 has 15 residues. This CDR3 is CASSSTGSGDFEQYF. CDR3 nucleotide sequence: TGTGCCAGCAGTTCGACCGGGTCCGGAGATTTCGAGCAGTACTTC.

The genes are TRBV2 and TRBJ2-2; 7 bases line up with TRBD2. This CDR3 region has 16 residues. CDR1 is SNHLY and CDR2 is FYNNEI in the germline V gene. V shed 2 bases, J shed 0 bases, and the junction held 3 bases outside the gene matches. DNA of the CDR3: TGTGCCAGCAGTGAACTAGCGGAAGCGAACACCGGGGAGCTGTTTTTT. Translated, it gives CASSELAEANTGELFF.

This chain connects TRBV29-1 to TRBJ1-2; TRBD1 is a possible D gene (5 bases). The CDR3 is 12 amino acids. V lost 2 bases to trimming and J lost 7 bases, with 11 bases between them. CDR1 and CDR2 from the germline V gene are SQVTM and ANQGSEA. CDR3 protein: CSVENSGGGYTF. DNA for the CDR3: TGCAGCGTTGAAAACAGTGGGGGTGGCTACACCTTC.